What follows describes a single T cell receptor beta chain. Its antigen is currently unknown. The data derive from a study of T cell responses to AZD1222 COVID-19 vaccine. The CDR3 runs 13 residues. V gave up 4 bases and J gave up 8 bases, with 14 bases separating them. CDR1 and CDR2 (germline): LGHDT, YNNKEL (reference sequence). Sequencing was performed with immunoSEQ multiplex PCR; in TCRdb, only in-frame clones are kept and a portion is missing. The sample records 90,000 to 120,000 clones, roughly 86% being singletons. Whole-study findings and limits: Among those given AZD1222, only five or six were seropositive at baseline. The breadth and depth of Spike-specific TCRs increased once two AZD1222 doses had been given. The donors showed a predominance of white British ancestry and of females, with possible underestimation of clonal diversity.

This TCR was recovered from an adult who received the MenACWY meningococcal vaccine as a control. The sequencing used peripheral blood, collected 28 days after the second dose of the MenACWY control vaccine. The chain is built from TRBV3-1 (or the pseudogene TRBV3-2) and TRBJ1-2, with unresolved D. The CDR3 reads CASSPVRIGGYTF. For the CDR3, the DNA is TGTGCCAGCAGCCCGGTTAGAATAGGGGGCTACACCTTC.